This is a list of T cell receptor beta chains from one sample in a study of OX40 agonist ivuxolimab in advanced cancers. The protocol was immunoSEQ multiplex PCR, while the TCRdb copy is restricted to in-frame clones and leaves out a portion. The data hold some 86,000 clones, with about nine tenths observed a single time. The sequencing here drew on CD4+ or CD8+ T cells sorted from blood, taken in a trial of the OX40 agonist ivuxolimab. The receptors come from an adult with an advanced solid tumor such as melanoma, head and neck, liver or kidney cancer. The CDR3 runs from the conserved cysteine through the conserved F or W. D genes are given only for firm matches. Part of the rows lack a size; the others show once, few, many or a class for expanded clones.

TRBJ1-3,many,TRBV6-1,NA,TGTGCCAGCAGTCGAGACACATCTGGAAACACCATATATTTT,CASSRDTSGNTIYF
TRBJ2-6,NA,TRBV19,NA,TGTGCCAGTAGGATTCCGGACTCTGGGGCCAACGTCCTGACTTTC,CASRIPDSGANVLTF
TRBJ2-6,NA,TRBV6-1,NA,TGTGCCAGCAGATCTTCTGGGGCCAACGTCCTGACTTTC,CASRSSGANVLTF
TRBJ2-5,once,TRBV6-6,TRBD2,TGTGCCAGCCTACCGGACCGGGGGGGGGAGACCCAGTACTTC,CASLPDRGGETQYF
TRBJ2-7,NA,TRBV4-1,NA,TGCGCCAGCAGCCAGGCGGACAGATCCTACGAGCAGTACTTC,CASSQADRSYEQYF
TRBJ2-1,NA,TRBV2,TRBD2,TGTGCCAGCACCCCGGGGTGGCGGGGGGGCGACAATGAGCAGTTCTTC,CASTPGWRGGDNEQFF
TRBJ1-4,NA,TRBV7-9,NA,TGTGCCAGCAGTCATAACGTAAGGGGGGAAAAACTGTTTTTT,CASSHNVRGEKLFF
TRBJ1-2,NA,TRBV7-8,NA,TGTGCCAGCAGCACGCCCGCCGGTCAGTTGGAAAGTGGCTACACCTTC,CASSTPAGQLESGYTF
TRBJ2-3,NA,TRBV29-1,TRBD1,TGCAGCGTTGAAGCCGGGACAGGGGGCACAGATACGCAGTATTTT,CSVEAGTGGTDTQYF
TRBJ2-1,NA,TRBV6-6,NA,TGTGCCAGCAGTCAGAATCCGGACTACCTTGGGAATGAGCAGTTCTTC,CASSQNPDYLGNEQFF
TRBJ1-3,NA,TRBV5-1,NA,TGCGCCAGCAGCGATCCCGGACAGTGGAGCTCTGGAAACACCATATATTTT,CASSDPGQWSSGNTIYF
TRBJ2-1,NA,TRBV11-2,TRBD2,TGTGCCAGCAGCATGAGCGGGGCCTTCTACAATGAGCAGTTCTTC,CASSMSGAFYNEQFF
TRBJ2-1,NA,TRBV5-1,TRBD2,TGCGCCAGCAGCCCCCCGGGACTAGCGGGGATTAATGAGCAGTTCTTC,CASSPPGLAGINEQFF
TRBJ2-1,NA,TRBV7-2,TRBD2,TGTGCCAGCAGCTCGTCGGGACTAGCGGGGGGATCCTACAATGAGCAGTTCTTC,CASSSSGLAGGSYNEQFF
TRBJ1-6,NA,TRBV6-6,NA,TGTGCCAGCAGGGACAGAGACTATAATTCACCCCTCCACTTT,CASRDRDYNSPLHF
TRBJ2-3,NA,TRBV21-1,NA,TGTGCCAGCAGCAAAGGGAATCAGGAAATCACAGATACGCAGTATTTT,CASSKGNQEITDTQYF
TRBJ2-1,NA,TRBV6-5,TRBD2,TGTGCCAGCAGTCCCGGGACTAGCGATTACAATGAGCAGTTCTTC,CASSPGTSDYNEQFF
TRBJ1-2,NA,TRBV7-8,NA,TGTGCCAGCAGCTTAGCGCAATGGTATTCCGCTGGCTACACCTTC,CASSLAQWYSAGYTF
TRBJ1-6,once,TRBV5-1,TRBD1,TGCGCCAGCAGCACGGGACAGTGGGCGAATTCACCCCTCCACTTT,CASSTGQWANSPLHF
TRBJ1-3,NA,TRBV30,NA,TGTGCCTGGAGTGAAGGTCGTAGTTCGTATTTT,CAWSEGRSSYF
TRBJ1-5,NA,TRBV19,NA,TGTGCCAGTAGTATGGCCCCCTACCAGCCCCAGCATTTT,CASSMAPYQPQHF
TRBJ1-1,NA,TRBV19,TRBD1,TGTGCCAGTAGTCAGGGGGTAAACACTGAAGCTTTCTTT,CASSQGVNTEAFF
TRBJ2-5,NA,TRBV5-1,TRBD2,TGCGCCAGCATTGGACGGACTAGCGGGGGGGCCGAGGAGACCCAGTACTTC,CASIGRTSGGAEETQYF
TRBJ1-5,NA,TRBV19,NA,TGTGCCAGTAGTATGTGGTTGGGGACGGGTCAGCCCCAGCATTTT,CASSMWLGTGQPQHF
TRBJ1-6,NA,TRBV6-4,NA,TGTGCCAGCAGTGCAACGGGACACGGCGGTTCACCCCTCCACTTT,CASSATGHGGSPLHF
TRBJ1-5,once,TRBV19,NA,TGTGCCAGTAGCCTCCAAGGCAGCAGAACGAATCAGCCCCAGCATTTT,CASSLQGSRTNQPQHF
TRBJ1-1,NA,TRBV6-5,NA,TGTGCCAGCAGCAGACGAGTGAGGGGGAACACTGAAGCTTTCTTT,CASSRRVRGNTEAFF
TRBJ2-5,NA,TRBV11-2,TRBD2,TGTGCCAGCAGCCCTCGGGCTAGCGGGGGGGCGGGGACCCAGTACTTC,CASSPRASGGAGTQYF
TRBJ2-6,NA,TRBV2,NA,TGTGCCAGCAGTCCAAGGGGACCGGGGGCCAACGTCCTGACTTTC,CASSPRGPGANVLTF
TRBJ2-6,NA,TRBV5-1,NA,TGCGCCAGCACTCCAGGGATTTTCTCTGGGGCCAACGTCCTGACTTTC,CASTPGIFSGANVLTF
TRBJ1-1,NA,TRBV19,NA,TGTGCCAGTAGTATCGCAGGAATGAACACTGAAGCTTTCTTT,CASSIAGMNTEAFF
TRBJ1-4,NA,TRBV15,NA,TGTGCCACCAGCTCAAATTCAGGGATTAGTGAAAAACTGTTTTTT,CATSSNSGISEKLFF
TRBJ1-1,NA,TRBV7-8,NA,TGTGCCAGCAGCGCTCGACCAGGACAGACGAACACTGAAGCTTTCTTT,CASSARPGQTNTEAFF
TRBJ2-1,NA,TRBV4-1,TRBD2,TGCGCCAGCAGCCAAGGTCGGGGACTAGCGGGGGAGAATGAGCAGTTCTTC,CASSQGRGLAGENEQFF
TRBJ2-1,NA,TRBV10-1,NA,TGCGCCAGCAGTGAGTCCTGGGTGAATGAGCAGTTCTTC,CASSESWVNEQFF
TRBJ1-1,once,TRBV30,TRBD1,TGTGCCTGGAGTAAGGGACAGGGACGGAACACTGAAGCTTTCTTT,CAWSKGQGRNTEAFF
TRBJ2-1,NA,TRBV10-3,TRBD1,TGTGCCATCAGTCCCGGGACAGGGGGAGGGGGCAATGAGCAGTTCTTC,CAISPGTGGGGNEQFF
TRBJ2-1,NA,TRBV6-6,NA,TGTGCCAGCAGTTTTGAAGTCGACAATGAGCAGTTCTTC,CASSFEVDNEQFF
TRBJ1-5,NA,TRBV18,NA,TGTGCCAGCTCACAGGCGGCTGGGTCCAATCAGCCCCAGCATTTT,CASSQAAGSNQPQHF
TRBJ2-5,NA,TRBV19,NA,TGTGCCAGTAGTATGAGGGGGGGCCCGGAGACCCAGTACTTC,CASSMRGGPETQYF
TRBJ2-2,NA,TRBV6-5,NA,TGTGCCAGCAGTTCCGGGGGCGGGGAGCTGTTTTTT,CASSSGGGELFF
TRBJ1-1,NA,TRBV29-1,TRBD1,TGCAGCGTAGGACAGGTTGTGGGCACTGAAGCTTTCTTT,CSVGQVVGTEAFF
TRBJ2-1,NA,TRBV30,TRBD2,TGTGCCTGGAGTTGGACTAGCGGGGTGAGAAATGAGCAGTTCTTC,CAWSWTSGVRNEQFF
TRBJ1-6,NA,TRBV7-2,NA,TGTGCCAGCACCACATACAGTAATTCACCCCTCCACTTT,CASTTYSNSPLHF
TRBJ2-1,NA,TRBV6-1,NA,TGTGCCAGCATCGACGGACCGACCTACAATGAGCAGTTCTTC,CASIDGPTYNEQFF
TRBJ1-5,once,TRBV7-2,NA,TGTGCCAGCACCCCGACGTCAGGTAGCAATCAGCCCCAGCATTTT,CASTPTSGSNQPQHF
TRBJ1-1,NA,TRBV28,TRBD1,TGTGCCAGCAGGGTGACAGGGACTTACACTGAAGCTTTCTTT,CASRVTGTYTEAFF
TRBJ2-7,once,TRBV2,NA,TGTGCCAGCAGGGATGCCACCTACGAGCAGTACTTC,CASRDATYEQYF
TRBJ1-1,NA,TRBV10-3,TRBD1,TGTGCCATCAGTGAGTCGGAGACAGGGCTTCACACTGAAGCTTTCTTT,CAISESETGLHTEAFF
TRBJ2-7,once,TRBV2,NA,TGTGCCAGCAGAGAGGGTAACTCGGGTTACGAGCAGTACTTC,CASREGNSGYEQYF
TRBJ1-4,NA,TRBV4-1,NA,TGCGCCAGCCACCGATCCGGGGCAAGGGATGAAAAACTGTTTTTT,CASHRSGARDEKLFF
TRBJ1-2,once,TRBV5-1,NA,TGCGCCAGCAGCTTGGACAGGGTGATCTATGGCTACACCTTC,CASSLDRVIYGYTF
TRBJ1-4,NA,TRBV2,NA,TGTGCCAGCAATGGTGGCAGGAGGTTGGAAAAACTGTTTTTT,CASNGGRRLEKLFF
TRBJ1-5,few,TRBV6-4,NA,TGTGCCAGCAGTGACATATACCGGGCCCCTACGCGGCAGCCCCAGCATTTT,CASSDIYRAPTRQPQHF
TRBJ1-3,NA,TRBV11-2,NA,TGTGCCAGCAGCTTAGGGGGAGGCTCTGGAAACACCATATATTTT,CASSLGGGSGNTIYF
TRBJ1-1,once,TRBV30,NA,TGTGCCTGGAGCTTTGACAGGTACACTGAAGCTTTCTTT,CAWSFDRYTEAFF
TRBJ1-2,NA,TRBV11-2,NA,TGTGCCAGCAGCCTCGGACAGAGCTATGGCTACACCTTC,CASSLGQSYGYTF
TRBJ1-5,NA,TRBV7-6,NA,TGTGCCAGCAGCTTTACAGGGAACGGGCAGCCCCAGCATTTT,CASSFTGNGQPQHF
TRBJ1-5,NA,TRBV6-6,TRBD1,TGTGCCAGCAGATCGGGACAGTCATCAGCCCAGCATTTT,CASRSGQSSAQHF